A selection of T cell receptor beta chains follows, all from one sample in a study of post-analysis software for immune sequencing data. TCRdb itself ran the PCR reads through MiXCR, one entry per CDR3 protein. The table includes 600,000 to 700,000 distinct CDR3 sequences, over 45% detected once. The sequenced sample was blood. These receptors were obtained from a girl aged 2 to 10 with multiple sclerosis. Each CDR3 is given with its conserved first and last residue. D genes are given only for firm matches. Some rows have no size entry. The others give once, few or many, or a class for an expanded clone.

J gene: TRBJ1-1; D gene: TRBD1; V gene: TRBV12-3/TRBV12-4; clone size: once; CDR3 DNA: TGTGCCAGCAGTCATCAGGGACAGGGTGGGACTTTCGGGACTTTCTTT; CDR3 protein: CASSHQGQGGTFGTFF
J gene: TRBJ1-1; D gene: .; V gene: TRBV20-1; clone size: .; CDR3 DNA: TGCAGTGCCACCCGAGCGGGCGGGACTGAAGCTTTCTTT; CDR3 protein: CSATRAGGTEAFF
J gene: TRBJ2-3; D gene: TRBD2; V gene: TRBV7-3; clone size: .; CDR3 DNA: TGTGCCAGCAGCTTTATAGCGGGAGCTAACACAGATACGCAGTATTTT; CDR3 protein: CASSFIAGANTDTQYF
J gene: TRBJ1-1; D gene: .; V gene: TRBV12-3/TRBV12-4; clone size: .; CDR3 DNA: TGTGCCAGCAGTCTCCGGACAAAGTCTCGCGCTGAAGCTTTCTTT; CDR3 protein: CASSLRTKSRAEAFF
J gene: TRBJ2-1; D gene: TRBD2; V gene: TRBV7-9; clone size: .; CDR3 DNA: TGTGCCAGCAGCTTCAACCTAGCGGGGCCCTACAATGAGCAGTTCTTC; CDR3 protein: CASSFNLAGPYNEQFF
J gene: TRBJ1-1; D gene: TRBD1; V gene: TRBV27; clone size: .; CDR3 DNA: TGTGCCAGCAGTAGGACAGGGGAACATGAAGCTTTCTTT; CDR3 protein: CASSRTGEHEAFF
J gene: TRBJ1-1; D gene: .; V gene: TRBV7-3; clone size: few; CDR3 DNA: TGTGCCAGCAGCTTACAGGGCAGGGACACTGAAGCTTTCTTT; CDR3 protein: CASSLQGRDTEAFF
J gene: TRBJ2-1; D gene: TRBD2; V gene: TRBV12-3/TRBV12-4; clone size: .; CDR3 DNA: TGTGCCAGCAGTTTTTTAGCGGGCAATGAGCAGTTCTTC; CDR3 protein: CASSFLAGNEQFF
J gene: TRBJ1-2; D gene: .; V gene: TRBV5-1; clone size: .; CDR3 DNA: TGCGCCAGCAGTCCCAGGGATCTCTATGGCTACACCTTC; CDR3 protein: CASSPRDLYGYTF
J gene: TRBJ2-1; D gene: .; V gene: TRBV20-1; clone size: .; CDR3 DNA: TGCAGTACTAGAGATGGCAGGGCGGACAATGAGCAGTTCTTC; CDR3 protein: CSTRDGRADNEQFF
J gene: TRBJ1-2; D gene: TRBD1; V gene: TRBV6-6; clone size: .; CDR3 DNA: TGTGCCAGCAGTCTATCGGGACAGAGACTCCACTACACCTTC; CDR3 protein: CASSLSGQRLHYTF
J gene: TRBJ2-5; D gene: .; V gene: TRBV6-5; clone size: .; CDR3 DNA: TGTGCCAGCAGTTACTTCGGGAAGCTGGTAGGAGAGACCCAGTACTTC; CDR3 protein: CASSYFGKLVGETQYF
J gene: TRBJ1-2; D gene: TRBD1; V gene: TRBV28; clone size: .; CDR3 DNA: TGTGCCAGCAGTTTAGACCGGACAGGGGGCGGCTACACCTTC; CDR3 protein: CASSLDRTGGGYTF
J gene: TRBJ2-1; D gene: .; V gene: TRBV29-1; clone size: .; CDR3 DNA: TGCAGCGTTGGACGGTTATCTGAGCAGTTCTTC; CDR3 protein: CSVGRLSEQFF
J gene: TRBJ2-5; D gene: .; V gene: TRBV12-3/TRBV12-4; clone size: .; CDR3 DNA: TGTGCCAGCAGTTTAGCGCTTGGGTCAGGGGAAGAGACCCAGTACTTC; CDR3 protein: CASSLALGSGEETQYF
J gene: TRBJ2-1; D gene: .; V gene: TRBV5-6; clone size: .; CDR3 DNA: TGTGCCAGCAGCTTGAGTATGGCAGGGTTGAGTGAGCAGTTCTTC; CDR3 protein: CASSLSMAGLSEQFF
J gene: TRBJ2-3; D gene: TRBD2; V gene: TRBV7-9; clone size: few; CDR3 DNA: TGTGCCAGCAGCAACCTTAGCGGGAGGCCCCATACGCAGTATTTT; CDR3 protein: CASSNLSGRPHTQYF
J gene: TRBJ1-2; D gene: .; V gene: TRBV7-2; clone size: .; CDR3 DNA: TGTGCCAGCAGCTTAGGCCCTTTTCCGGAAGGGGGTGACACCTTC; CDR3 protein: CASSLGPFPEGGDTF
J gene: TRBJ1-1; D gene: TRBD1; V gene: TRBV5-1; clone size: .; CDR3 DNA: TGCGCCAGCAGCTCGACAGGGCGGGGGGGCACTGAAGCTTTCTTT; CDR3 protein: CASSSTGRGGTEAFF
J gene: TRBJ2-1; D gene: .; V gene: TRBV4-1; clone size: .; CDR3 DNA: TGCGCCAGCAGCCAAGAGGAAGGCTCCTACAATGAGCAGGTCTTC; CDR3 protein: CASSQEEGSYNEQVF
J gene: TRBJ2-1; D gene: TRBD1; V gene: TRBV5-1; clone size: .; CDR3 DNA: TGCGCCAGCAGCTTGGGGGACAGGGATGGTGAGCAGTTCTTC; CDR3 protein: CASSLGDRDGEQFF
J gene: TRBJ1-6; D gene: .; V gene: TRBV12-3/TRBV12-4; clone size: .; CDR3 DNA: TGTGCCAGCAGTCAAACAGGGAGCTCCTATAATTCACCCCTCCACTTT; CDR3 protein: CASSQTGSSYNSPLHF
J gene: TRBJ2-7; D gene: TRBD1; V gene: TRBV9; clone size: .; CDR3 DNA: TGTGCCAGCAGCCCCCGTTGGGGGGACAGGCGCTACGAGCAGTACTTC; CDR3 protein: CASSPRWGDRRYEQYF
J gene: TRBJ1-1; D gene: TRBD1; V gene: TRBV20-1; clone size: few; CDR3 DNA: TGCAGTGCCCCCAGGGGGCGTTTAACTGAAGCTTTCTTT; CDR3 protein: CSAPRGRLTEAFF
J gene: TRBJ2-7; D gene: .; V gene: TRBV5-1; clone size: .; CDR3 DNA: TGCGCCAGCCGGGGGACCCACTTTTCCTACGAGCAGTACTTC; CDR3 protein: CASRGTHFSYEQYF
J gene: TRBJ2-1; D gene: TRBD2; V gene: TRBV5-1; clone size: .; CDR3 DNA: TGCGCCAGCAGCCCCACCGGAGGAGCGGGGGTGACTCAGTTCTTC; CDR3 protein: CASSPTGGAGVTQFF
J gene: TRBJ2-3; D gene: TRBD2; V gene: TRBV2; clone size: .; CDR3 DNA: TGTGCCAGCAATTCGGGGGGGCCCGGCACAGATACGCAGTATTTT; CDR3 protein: CASNSGGPGTDTQYF
J gene: TRBJ2-3; D gene: TRBD2; V gene: TRBV6-6; clone size: .; CDR3 DNA: TGTGCCAGCAGGGGGTCGGGGGGAGATACGCAGTATTTT; CDR3 protein: CASRGSGGDTQYF
J gene: TRBJ1-2; D gene: .; V gene: TRBV5-1; clone size: .; CDR3 DNA: TGCGCCAGCAGACGGACAGAGAAACGTTCTAACTATGGCTACACCTTC; CDR3 protein: CASRRTEKRSNYGYTF
J gene: TRBJ2-3; D gene: .; V gene: TRBV11-2; clone size: .; CDR3 DNA: TGTGCCAGCAGGACGACTGGCCGGGGCACAGATACGCAGTATTTT; CDR3 protein: CASRTTGRGTDTQYF
J gene: TRBJ2-1; D gene: .; V gene: TRBV24-1; clone size: .; CDR3 DNA: TGTGCCACCAGTGGTGGGCCCAAGCAGTTCTTC; CDR3 protein: CATSGGPKQFF
J gene: TRBJ2-1; D gene: TRBD2; V gene: TRBV20-1; clone size: few; CDR3 DNA: TGCAGTGAGGCGGGGGAGAGAGGGGAGCAGTTCTTC; CDR3 protein: CSEAGERGEQFF
J gene: TRBJ2-7; D gene: TRBD1; V gene: TRBV7-3; clone size: .; CDR3 DNA: TGTGCCAGCAGCTTAAGAGGGGGCGCCAATTACGAGCAGTACTTC; CDR3 protein: CASSLRGGANYEQYF
J gene: TRBJ1-1; D gene: .; V gene: TRBV29-1; clone size: .; CDR3 DNA: TGCAGCGTTGTAGGGGAGAACACTGAAGCTTTCTTT; CDR3 protein: CSVVGENTEAFF
J gene: TRBJ2-1; D gene: .; V gene: TRBV15; clone size: .; CDR3 DNA: TGTGCCACCAGCAGAGGGGGGGCCGCGGAGAGGGATGAGCAGTTCTTC; CDR3 protein: CATSRGGAAERDEQFF
J gene: TRBJ1-5; D gene: .; V gene: TRBV19; clone size: once; CDR3 DNA: TGTGCCAGTAGTGACAATTGGGGGATTGCTCATCAGCCCCAGCATTTT; CDR3 protein: CASSDNWGIAHQPQHF
J gene: TRBJ2-7; D gene: .; V gene: TRBV20-1; clone size: .; CDR3 DNA: TGCAGTGCTAGAGGTACTATTTCCCCCGAGCAGTACTTC; CDR3 protein: CSARGTISPEQYF
J gene: TRBJ2-4; D gene: .; V gene: TRBV4-2; clone size: .; CDR3 DNA: TGTGCCAGCAGCCAGGGGGCGGGAAGCCTAGCCAAAAACATTCAGTACTTC; CDR3 protein: CASSQGAGSLAKNIQYF
J gene: TRBJ1-6; D gene: .; V gene: TRBV7-9; clone size: once; CDR3 DNA: TGTGCCAGCAGCTCGGGAGAATCACCCCTCCACTTT; CDR3 protein: CASSSGESPLHF
J gene: TRBJ1-2; D gene: .; V gene: TRBV6-5; clone size: few; CDR3 DNA: TGTGCCAGCAGTTACTCGGGGCAGGGAACTAACTATGGCGGCTACACCTTC; CDR3 protein: CASSYSGQGTNYGGYTF
J gene: TRBJ1-1; D gene: TRBD1; V gene: TRBV20-1; clone size: .; CDR3 DNA: TGCAGTGCTAGAGCGGACAGGGAAACTGAAGCTTTCTTT; CDR3 protein: CSARADRETEAFF
J gene: TRBJ2-7; D gene: .; V gene: TRBV7-2; clone size: .; CDR3 DNA: TGTGCCAGCAACCGTGGGGGGACAGTCGGCGAGCAGTACTTC; CDR3 protein: CASNRGGTVGEQYF
J gene: TRBJ2-5; D gene: .; V gene: TRBV12-3/TRBV12-4; clone size: .; CDR3 DNA: TGTGCCAGCAGCTCTCCCCCGGGACTGGGGGAGACCCAGTACTTC; CDR3 protein: CASSSPPGLGETQYF
J gene: TRBJ1-1; D gene: TRBD1; V gene: TRBV5-6; clone size: .; CDR3 DNA: TGTGCCAGCACCTGGACAGGACAGGGCCACACTGAAGCTTTCTTT; CDR3 protein: CASTWTGQGHTEAFF
J gene: TRBJ2-1; D gene: .; V gene: TRBV18; clone size: .; CDR3 DNA: TGTGCCAGCTCAGACTTAGTCCCCTCGCGGGAGCAGTTCTTC; CDR3 protein: CASSDLVPSREQFF
J gene: TRBJ2-1; D gene: TRBD2; V gene: TRBV20-1; clone size: .; CDR3 DNA: TGCAGTGCTACGGGACTAGCGGAGGGTAGCTCCTACAATGAGCAGTTCTTC; CDR3 protein: CSATGLAEGSSYNEQFF
J gene: TRBJ2-7; D gene: .; V gene: TRBV29-1; clone size: few; CDR3 DNA: TGCAGCGTTGAAAAATCGGGGACAAAGCTTCCCTACGAGCAGTACTTC; CDR3 protein: CSVEKSGTKLPYEQYF
J gene: TRBJ2-1; D gene: TRBD2; V gene: TRBV10-2; clone size: .; CDR3 DNA: TGCGCCAGCAGTCTAGCGGGGGACCTCGGTGAGCAGTTCTTC; CDR3 protein: CASSLAGDLGEQFF
J gene: TRBJ1-2; D gene: .; V gene: TRBV6-1; clone size: .; CDR3 DNA: TGTGCCAGCAGTGAAGGTCAGGTAAAAGGCTACACCTTC; CDR3 protein: CASSEGQVKGYTF
J gene: TRBJ2-1; D gene: TRBD2; V gene: TRBV2; clone size: few; CDR3 DNA: TGTGCCAGAGAAATGACTAGCGGGGGGGCTGCTGAGCAGTTCTTC; CDR3 protein: CAREMTSGGAAEQFF
J gene: TRBJ2-7; D gene: .; V gene: TRBV29-1; clone size: once; CDR3 DNA: TGCAGCGTTGAATGGCAGGGTAACGGGTACGAGCAGTACTTC; CDR3 protein: CSVEWQGNGYEQYF
J gene: TRBJ1-2; D gene: .; V gene: TRBV6-6; clone size: .; CDR3 DNA: TGTGCCAGCAGTTCTTTAAGTGGCTACACCTTC; CDR3 protein: CASSSLSGYTF